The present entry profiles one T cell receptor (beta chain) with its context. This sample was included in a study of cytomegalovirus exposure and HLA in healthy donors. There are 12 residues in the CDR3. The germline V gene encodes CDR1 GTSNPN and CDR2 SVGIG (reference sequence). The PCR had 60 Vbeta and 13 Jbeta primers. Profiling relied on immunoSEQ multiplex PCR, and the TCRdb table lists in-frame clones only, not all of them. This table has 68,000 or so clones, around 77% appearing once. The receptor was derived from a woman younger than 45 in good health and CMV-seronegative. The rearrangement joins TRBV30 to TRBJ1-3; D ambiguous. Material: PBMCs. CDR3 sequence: CACSVSGNTIYF. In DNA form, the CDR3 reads TGTGCTTGCAGCGTCTCTGGAAACACCATATATTTT. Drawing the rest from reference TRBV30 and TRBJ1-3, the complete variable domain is SQTIHQWPATLVQPVGSPLSLECTVEGTSNPNLYWYRQAAGRGLQLLFYSVGIGQISSEVPQNLSASRPQDRQFILSSKKLLLSDSGFYLCACSVSGNTIYFGEGSWLTVV.